Here is one T cell receptor (beta chain) with its context. This sample is drawn from a study of blood T cell repertoires in COVID-19. In the original workflow: Scientists estimated how many nucleated cells there were by amplifying reference gene primers. TCRdb's copy holds only in-frame clones and misses some; the assay was immunoSEQ multiplex PCR. V and J calls and clone size are as listed in that table; D and trimming were resolved from the DNA. The sample carries about 36,000 clones, 75% to 90% recorded once. The germline V gene encodes CDR1 LGHNA and CDR2 YSLEER. Trimming took 4 bases from V and 7 from J, leaving 16 bases between them. CDR3 length: 14 amino acids.

The chain carries TRBV4-3 and TRBJ1-1, with a weak D call TRBD1 (5 bases). This receptor was taken from a human donor in a cohort sampled during active or convalescent COVID-19. The donor label of this sample is uncertain. The sample taken for sequencing was peripheral blood. The CDR3 reads CASSLDKGRGEAFF. For the CDR3, the DNA is TGCGCCAGCAGCCTTGATAAGGGGCGCGGTGAAGCTTTCTTT.